This section outlines one T cell receptor (beta chain) sequence together with its context. This clone was observed a handful of times. There is no known antigen for this receptor. No much larger clonotype is one base removed from it; base qualities were not supplied. The sample belongs to a study of cytomegalovirus exposure and HLA in healthy donors (TCRdb year 2017). About the investigation overall: An earlier analysis of around 600 of the donors reported approximately 270 Gb of sequence data and 117 million unique TCR beta sequences from 190 million or so T cells. An early release covering some 640 HLA-typed donors comprised about 300 gigabases of sequencing data and around 86 million unique TCR sequences. Of the roughly 390 genotyped donors, approximately 82% fell in the genetic ancestry cluster associated with self-reported Caucasian donors. The study aimed to test whether cataloging public T cell receptors could reveal signatures of past pathogen exposure. The study profiled the T cell repertoires of some 610 subjects by immunosequencing and related them to cytomegalovirus serostatus. Besides the first cohort of roughly 700 subjects, a separate validation cohort made up of 120 different subjects was used. To predict cytomegalovirus infection status, the study brought together high-throughput TCR immunosequencing, statistical association of individual TCRs with disease status, and machine learning. To study patterns of TCR occurrence, a later analysis re-analyzed previously published TCR beta repertoires from under 750 donors and added high-resolution HLA genotyping. Rather than drawing on any new phenotypic data, the later analysis identified candidate immune exposures from TCR beta sequences and the way those sequences occurred across donors. An earlier analysis of approximately 500 of the donors applied high-throughput TCR beta sequencing to assess whether each TCR beta V gene segment acted as functional or pseudogenic. Donor age, sex, ethnicity and CMV serostatus were compiled together with the repertoire data. In a later genetic analysis, genome-wide SNP genotypes for about 55% of the roughly 700 donors were used, and that subset was treated as a discovery cohort. All discovery cohort repertoires had been generated on a single sequencing platform. Class I and class II HLA loci were covered by the typing at four-digit resolution. The number of donors typed differed by locus, with about 629-630 for A, B, C, DRB1 and DQB1, approximately 500 for DQA1, over 600 for DPA1, and about 450 for DPB1. Several DR-DQ haplotypes were handled as single units for association and clustering because linkage in the cohort was strong. Among some 400 genotyped donors of the cohort, an average of approximately 240,000 unique TCR beta nucleotide sequences was sequenced per donor, of which about 18% were non-productive. General findings and caveats noted by the study authors: In a later analysis, the rate of TCR association differed among HLA loci, with DRB1 alleles having the most associated TCRs and HLA-C alleles having the fewest. A later analysis found that HLA-associated TCR beta chains were more clonally expanded and had lower generation probabilities than equally common non-associated chains. In both the original and validation cohorts, the classifier was reported to diagnose cytomegalovirus status with high specificity and sensitivity. CMV serostatus was the only immune exposure information available for the cohort. This cohort had only TCR beta chains sequenced, and the lack of alpha or paired-chain data limited which features could be detected. Because counts were too low, 15 or so rarely observed V segments, including chromosome 9 orphons, were excluded from the earlier analysis of a few hundred of the donors. Roughly uniform sequencing depth across donors was assumed in presence/absence analyses, although this assumption may not hold. Some IMGT-functional V segments, including TRBV6-2 and TRBV6-3, could not be distinguished by the 87-base-pair reads and were therefore excluded. A further reported finding was that TCR beta sequences accurately predicted the HLA-A and HLA-B alleles for most subjects in the first cohort. Linkage disequilibrium might explain the correlated functional status among segregating V segments, but an unknown experimental factor could not be excluded. HLA typing was unavailable for some donors at each locus, so association tests used only the typed subset. According to a later genetic analysis, donors in an Asian-associated ancestry cluster had fewer N-insertions in productive TCRs than the approximately 610-donor mean. According to a later analysis, most CMV-associated TCR beta chains appeared to be HLA-restricted, and the HLA associations seemed to be driven largely by CMV exposure. An earlier analysis of some 590 of the donors showed that most TCR beta V segments appeared in productive rearrangements either about 87% or about 30% of the time, which broadly matched IMGT annotations. The authors suggested that the approach could potentially be generalized to other disease states and immunological phenotypes. In a later genetic analysis, a missense DCLRE1C variant was associated with V-gene and J-gene trimming of TCR beta chains, and the association was replicated in an independent cohort. A cluster of highly shared sequence variants was judged likely to be a technical artifact of the sequencing pipeline. According to a later analysis, parvovirus B19, influenza, CMV and Epstein-Barr virus appeared linked to several top co-occurrence clusters. While some public TCRs were present in many individuals, most TCR sequences turned up only very rarely across donors. In the study, approximately 160 TCR beta chains were listed as associated with cytomegalovirus. At a false discovery rate of 0.05, a later analysis linked 16,000 or so TCR beta sequences to specific HLA alleles. Strong co-occurrence of HLA alleles, especially DR and DQ, made assigning TCR associations to individual alleles difficult. Three of the identified cytomegalovirus-associated TCR beta chains were confirmed in vitro to be specific for cytomegalovirus antigens.

Library prep was done by the immunoSEQ multiplex PCR assay. For the multiplex PCR, a mixture combining 60 forward primers for TCR Vbeta segments and 13 reverse primers for TCR Jbeta segments was used. The CDR3 region of rearranged TCR beta genes was amplified from genomic DNA by a multiplex PCR assay. Amplified TCR beta libraries were sequenced as 87-base-pair reads on the Illumina HiSeq System. Per the original workflow: Across the 500 to 700 repertoires, a later analysis counted roughly 77 million unique TCR beta chains, 9 million to 14 million of which were shared by at least two donors. To remove PCR and sequencing errors, raw reads were error-corrected and collapsed into unique sequences using a nearest-neighbor algorithm that merged closely related sequences. To assign V, D and J gene segments, CDR3 sequences were aligned to IMGT reference sequences. For a sequence to be retained, at least a six-nucleotide match to both a V gene segment and a J gene segment was required. Rearrangements were called productive when the CDR3 lacked stop codons and stayed in frame with V and J; all others were non-productive. Following IMGT convention, CDR3 was defined as the stretch from the second conserved V-encoded cysteine to the conserved J-encoded phenylalanine. The earlier analysis of about 620 of the donors excluded sequences that lacked an unambiguous match to a single V gene segment. In an earlier analysis of approximately 560 of the donors, a V segment was called functional when productive rearrangements were above 56.7%, and segregating when the standard deviation between donors exceeded 5%. To diagnose cytomegalovirus status from the catalog of TCR beta chain sequences, a statistical classification framework was built. A later analysis assigned V and J genes by comparing TCR nucleotide sequences with IMGT/GENE-DB human TR gene sequences. The TCRdist pipeline was used in a later analysis to assign CDR3 sequences and most-parsimonious VDJ recombination scenarios. In a later analysis, each TCR beta chain was defined by its CDR3 amino acid sequence together with its V-gene family, and reads without a unique V-gene family were excluded. In a later analysis, approximately 640 highly shared, low-generation-probability nucleotide sequences were removed to address suspected cross-contamination and a sequencing artifact. In a later analysis, a clonal expansion index was calculated for each public chain from normalized within-repertoire ranks of inferred template counts. Generation probabilities in a later analysis came from a VDJ recombination model fitted to out-of-frame rearrangements, and those results were checked against IGoR. In a later analysis, hypergeometric tests were used to score TCR-TCR, TCR-HLA and TCR-CMV co-occurrence, with a repertoire-size bias correction applied to TCR pairs. To estimate false discovery rates, a later analysis permuted the HLA or CMV assignments 20 times. In a later analysis, co-occurring TCRs were grouped with DBSCAN, and TCRdist sequence similarity was added when clustering was performed within HLA-allele-positive subsets. Co-occurrence clustering excluded repertoires with fewer than 30,000 or more than 120,000 public chains, plus five with anomalous nucleotide sharing. The clones in this table, taken by TCRdb from immuneACCESS, are in-frame only. Not every clone is retained; where verified, under half of the shortfall comes from an unresolved V gene, and the cause of the rest is unknown. V, J and clone size are taken as reported in that table, and D and trimming were inferred from the DNA itself. Here the sample has 80,000 to 95,000 clones; around three quarters occur a single time. Together, the top ten hold more than 13% of the sample.

The cohort consisted of 600 to 750 healthy bone marrow donors. Cohort members were all nominally healthy when sampled, although unrecorded immune exposures were likely present. The donor was CMV seropositive and belonged to the group of 250 to 300 seropositive cohort members. A peripheral blood sample was provided by each donor, and peripheral blood mononuclear cells were used for TCR beta sequencing. The Qiagen DNeasy Blood Extraction Kit was used to extract genomic DNA from the blood cell samples. The CDR3 covers 14 residues, taking in both the cysteine and the phenylalanine. This entry keeps only the CDR3 DNA: 42 bases, framed from base 1. V and J are trimmed by 5 bases and 2 bases, and the gene matches miss 6 bases of the junction. The germline V gene encodes CDR1 MDHEN and CDR2 SYDVKM.

The chain joins TRBV28 to TRBJ2-7, with 7 junctional bases fitting TRBD2. This sequence originates from a woman in her fifties or sixties in good health and CMV-seropositive. Sequencing was carried out using PBMCs. The CDR3 protein sequence reads: CASSELGGTYEQYF. The sequenced DNA is TGTGCCAGCAGTGAGTTGGGGGGGACCTACGAGCAGTACTTC.